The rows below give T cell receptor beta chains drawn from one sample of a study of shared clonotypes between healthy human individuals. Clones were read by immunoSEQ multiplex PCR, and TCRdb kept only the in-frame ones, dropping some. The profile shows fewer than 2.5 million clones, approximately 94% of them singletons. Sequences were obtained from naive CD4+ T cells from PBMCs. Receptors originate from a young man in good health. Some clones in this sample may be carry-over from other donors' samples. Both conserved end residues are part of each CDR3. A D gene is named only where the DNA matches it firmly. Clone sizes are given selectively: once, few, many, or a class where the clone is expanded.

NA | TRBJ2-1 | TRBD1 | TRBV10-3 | CAISASTGTGDIRAYNEQFF | TGTGCCATCAGTGCCTCAACCGGGACAGGTGATATTCGGGCTTACAATGAGCAGTTCTTC
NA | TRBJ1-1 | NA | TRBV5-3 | CARSFTGKTEAFF | TGTGCCAGAAGCTTCACAGGGAAGACTGAAGCTTTCTTT
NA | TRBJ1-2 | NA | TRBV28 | CASSFLWRDSRGYTF | TGTGCCAGCAGTTTCCTTTGGAGGGACTCGAGGGGCTACACCTTC
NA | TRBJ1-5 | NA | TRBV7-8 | CAALLGEAEPSNQPQHF | TGTGCCGCACTCCTGGGAGAGGCAGAACCTAGCAATCAGCCCCAGCATTTT
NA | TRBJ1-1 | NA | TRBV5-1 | CASSTGDLERVGEAFF | TGCGCCAGCAGCACCGGTGACCTCGAGCGGGTTGGTGAAGCTTTCTTT
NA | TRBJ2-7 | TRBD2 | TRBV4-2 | CASSQQAGAYEQYF | TGTGCCAGCAGCCAACAAGCGGGAGCCTACGAGCAGTACTTC
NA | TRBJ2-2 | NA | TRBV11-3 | CASSSTGHSNTGELFF | TGTGCCAGCAGCTCCACGGGACACTCGAACACCGGGGAGCTGTTTTTT
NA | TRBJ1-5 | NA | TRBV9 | CASSVSALPQPQHF | TGTGCCAGCAGCGTGTCGGCCCTCCCACAGCCCCAGCATTTT
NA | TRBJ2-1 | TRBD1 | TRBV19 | CASSLPGTATGEQFF | TGTGCCAGTAGCCTACCCGGGACAGCCACGGGGGAGCAGTTCTTC
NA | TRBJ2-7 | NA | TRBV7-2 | CASSLQDYEQYF | TGTGCCAGCAGCTTACAGGACTACGAGCAGTACTTC
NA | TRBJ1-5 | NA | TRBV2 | CASRLGGIVGSDEHF | TGTGCCAGCAGGCTTGGCGGCATCGTAGGGAGTGACGAGCATTTT
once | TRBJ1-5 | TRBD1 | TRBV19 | CASSSPGQGSNQPQHF | TGTGCCAGTAGTTCCCCGGGACAGGGGTCCAATCAGCCCCAGCATTTT
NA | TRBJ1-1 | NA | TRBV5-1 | CATSGYGNTEAFF | TGCGCCACCTCAGGGTATGGGAACACTGAAGCTTTCTTT